This T cell receptor (beta chain) was sequenced in a study of blood T cell repertoires in COVID-19. Study-wide context: From the United States, Italy and Spain came samples of acute and convalescent COVID-19. PBMCs, B-cell-depleted T cells, or T cells provided the cDNA or gDNA that made up the material.

Source study methods: How many nucleated cells were present was estimated from reference gene primer amplification. Sequencing was performed with immunoSEQ multiplex PCR; in TCRdb, only in-frame clones are kept and a portion is missing. V and J calls and clone size follow that table, whereas D and trimming were derived from the DNA. The sample lists 150,000 to 200,000 clones; around 83% were seen once. Seattle participants joined during active infection and were tracked over time. CDR1 SGDLS and CDR2 YYNGEE come from the germline V gene. CDR3 length: 15 residues. The trim removed 1 base at V and 8 bases at J, leaving 7 bases unmatched.

J is TRBJ2-1 and V is TRBV9; 9 nucleotides line up with TRBD2. The sample consisted of peripheral blood. The clonotype comes from a woman in her 70s with COVID-19, enrolled during active disease. DNA of the CDR3: TGTGCCAGCAGCGTACTAGCGGGATCAATTTATGAGCAGTTCTTC. It codes for CASSVLAGSIYEQFF.